The source of this T cell receptor (beta chain) is a study of PD-1 blockade in classical Hodgkin lymphoma. Germline lookup yields CDR1 MNHEY and CDR2 SMNVEV (reference sequence). The length of the CDR3 is 17 residues. Between the trimmed V and J ends, which lost 4 bases and 6 bases, there was a span of 19 bases. Each patient's relapse followed autologous stem cell transplantation, and brentuximab vedotin exposure varied. Method: immunoSEQ multiplex PCR; TCRdb's copy keeps in-frame clones and lacks some. The table has tens of thousands of clones, around nine tenths seen once. This sequence was found in a human donor with classical Hodgkin lymphoma. This chain uses TRBV27 with TRBJ1-6; D is perhaps TRBD1 (5 bases). Sequencing used peripheral blood mononuclear cells (PBMCs), obtained at baseline. The CDR3 coding sequence is TGTGCCAGCAGTTCCCTGAGGGGTAGTATGGCTAATTCACCCCTCCACTTT. Its protein product is CASSSLRGSMANSPLHF.